This T cell receptor beta chain was profiled in a study of T cells in Graves' hyperthyroidism and ophthalmopathy. Hyperthyroidism of Graves' type that showed no ophthalmopathy progression within 18 months was stable. Investigators excluded patients with uncontrolled infection, other autoimmune disease, pregnancy or lactation. There are many counts of this clonotype. What it binds is unknown. The study, taken as a whole, reports: Stable hyperthyroidism and ophthalmopathy were separated using 13 V-J signatures.

Researchers took RNA transcripts and amplified the TCR beta CDR3 regions from them. A first-round RT-PCR of the TCR CDR3 used the HTBI primer set. TCRdb reprocessed the multiplex PCR reads via MiXCR and lists one record per CDR3 protein. The sample has hundreds of thousands of distinct CDR3 sequences; roughly a third are singletons. Germline V gene lookup returns CDR1 SGHTA and CDR2 FQGNSA. The CDR3 length is 18 residues. Trimming took off 2 bases at V and 0 bases at J, with 14 bases between the two ends. The receptor's source is a woman aged 40 to 50 with Graves' hyperthyroidism. This sequence joins TRBV7-2 and TRBJ1-6; no firm D call. The specimen was blood. The CDR3 loop reads CASSLTESPSSYNSPLHF. The CDR3, as DNA: TGTGCCAGCAGCTTAACCGAATCTCCGAGCTCCTATAATTCACCCCTCCACTTT.